The TCR beta chain described here comes from a study of T cells in Graves' hyperthyroidism and ophthalmopathy. General study results and limits: With a median lead of approximately 6.4 months before onset, the model predicted ophthalmopathy. Blood samples included most of the expanded thyroid clonotypes exceeding 0.001.

Germline lookup yields CDR1 SEHNR and CDR2 FQNEAQ (reference sequence). The CDR3 contains 12 residues. Between the trimmed V and J ends, which lost 6 bases and 2 bases, there was a span of 7 bases. This clonotype was found many times. Its cognate antigen is unknown. The PBMCs were taken from around 9 ml of fresh peripheral blood. RNA transcripts provided the source from which TCR beta CDR3 regions were amplified. First-round RT-PCR with HTBI primers amplified the TCR CDR3 region. TCRdb re-analysed the multiplex PCR reads in MiXCR, keeping a single row per CDR3 protein. The table has fewer than 350,000 distinct CDR3 sequences, approximately 14% seen once.

The TCR sequence derives from a middle-aged woman with Graves' hyperthyroidism. The material sequenced was blood. The J gene is TRBJ1-2, the V gene TRBV7-9; D possibly corresponds to TRBD1 (6 bases). The DNA of the CDR3 is TGTGCCAGCAGAGGACAGAACTATGGCTACACCTTC. Its protein product is CASRGQNYGYTF. Looking up the rest from reference TRBV7-9 and TRBJ1-2 gives the full variable domain: DTGVSQNPRHKITKRGQNVTFRCDPISEHNRLYWYRQTLGQGPEFLTYFQNEAQLEKSRLLSDRFSAERPKGSFSTLEIQRTEQGDSAMYLCASRGQNYGYTFGSGTRLTVV.